This TCR beta chain comes out of a study of shared clonotypes between healthy human individuals. The CDR3 sequence is 16 residues long. Germline CDR1 and CDR2: GTSNPN and SVGIG (reference sequence). After removal of 0 bases from V and 1 base from J, the junction contained 6 bases not matched to a gene. Sequenced by immunoSEQ multiplex PCR; TCRdb stores in-frame clones only, minus some. In the table there are under 600,000 clones, approximately 94% of which are singletons. Source material: naive CD4+ T cells sorted from blood. Subset meaning: CD45RA+ positively selected. The sequence was obtained from a woman younger than 45 in good health. This chain connects TRBV30 to TRBJ2-5, with 9 bases matching TRBD1. CDR3 sequence (DNA): TGTGCCTGGAGTGTACGGGTGGGACAGGGCCAAGAGACCCAGTACTTC. Translating gives CAWSVRVGQGQETQYF.